The 16 T cell receptor beta chains reported below all come from one sample, sequenced in a study of cytomegalovirus exposure and HLA in healthy donors. 13 Jbeta primers and 60 Vbeta primers were used for the PCR. Assay used: immunoSEQ multiplex PCR; TCRdb lists only in-frame clones, some missing. The table lists about 190,000 clones, 70% to 75% of them singletons. The sequenced material came from PBMCs. Receptors were obtained from a man in his thirties or forties in good health and CMV-seropositive.

There are a few counts of this clone. The CDR3 nucleotides are TGTGCCAGCAGTTACGGACAGGGCTATAATTCACCCCTCCACTTT. Translating gives CASSYGQGYNSPLHF. The gene calls are TRBV6-6 and TRBJ1-6; 8 bases are a match to TRBD1. CDR3 length equals 15 residues. The trim removed 2 bases at V and 3 bases at J, leaving 0 bases unmatched. Germline V lookup: CDR1 MNHNY, CDR2 SVGAGI (reference sequence).

This chain connects TRBV7-2 to TRBJ2-1; TRBD2 matches 12 bases. The germline V gene has CDR1 SGHTA and CDR2 FQGNSA. The CDR3 covers 16 residues. Germline trimming cut 0 bases from V and 7 bases from J; bases unmatched to any gene: 4. CDR3 bases: TGTGCCAGCAGCTTAGCGTGGCTAGCGGGAGGGAATGAGCAGTTCTTC. Translating gives CASSLAWLAGGNEQFF.

This clone appeared a few times. The chain couples TRBV9 to TRBJ2-1, with TRBD1 matching 11 bases. The V gene's germline CDR1 is SGDLS and CDR2 YYNGEE. V shed 4 bases, J shed 8 bases, and the junction held 5 bases outside the gene matches. The CDR3 is 14 residues long. The CDR3 sequence: CASSPWTGGDEQFF. In nucleotides, the CDR3 is TGTGCCAGCAGCCCCTGGACAGGGGGCGATGAGCAGTTCTTC.

The CDR3 nucleotides read TGTGCCAGCAGCTTAGTTGCGGCTAGCAATCAGCCCCAGCATTTT. Translation gives CASSLVAASNQPQHF. This chain joins TRBV7-2 and TRBJ1-5; D is unclear. Germline CDR1 SGHTA, CDR2 FQGNSA. The CDR3 contains 15 residues. Between the trimmed V and J ends, which lost 1 base and 0 bases, there was a span of 7 bases.

This rearrangement joins TRBV28 to TRBJ1-2, with TRBD1 matching over 9 bases. V lost 2 bases and J lost 6; bases outside the gene matches: 4. Germline V gene lookup returns CDR1 MDHEN and CDR2 SYDVKM. CDR3 size: 14 residues. CDR3 nucleotide sequence: TGTGCCAGCAGTTTAGACGGGACAGGGAATGGCTACACCTTC. This translates into CASSLDGTGNGYTF.

V usage is TRBV4-1 and J usage is TRBJ1-5, with 9 bases lining up with TRBD1. The CDR3 covers 16 residues. Trimming cost V 0 bases and J 5 bases; bases outside gene matches: 5. Looked up from germline, CDR1 is MGHRA and CDR2 is YSYEKL. The CDR3 is CASSQDLDRGDQPQHF. The CDR3 DNA is TGCGCCAGCAGCCAAGATCTCGACAGGGGGGATCAGCCCCAGCATTTT.

J is TRBJ1-2 and V is TRBV18; D is perhaps TRBD1 (6 bases). In germline, CDR1 is KGHSH, CDR2 LQKENI. The CDR3 spans 14 residues. The germline V and J ends were trimmed by 2 bases and 8 bases, with 15 bases remaining between them. The CDR3 loop reads CASSPSGAPEGYTF. CDR3 DNA: TGTGCCAGCTCACCATCAGGGGCCCCAGAGGGCTACACCTTC.

In its sample, this clone was seen a few times. The chain recombines TRBV5-1 with TRBJ2-1; 8 nucleotides line up with TRBD2. Germline CDR1 and CDR2: SGHRS and YFSETQ. V lost 4 bases to trimming and J lost 2 bases; unmatched junction nucleotides: 11. CDR3 length equals 17 residues. For the CDR3, the DNA is TGCGCCAGCAGCCTAGGTCCCAGCGGGAGACCCTACAATGAGCAGTTCTTC. Translating it yields CASSLGPSGRPYNEQFF.

This clone was counted between two and nine times. An end of the junction differs from the germline gene, which may be a read error. V is TRBV7-7 and J is TRBJ1-6, with D possibly TRBD1 on 5 matching bases. The length of the CDR3 is 15 residues. Germline lookup yields CDR1 SSHAT and CDR2 FNYEAQ (reference sequence). Here the CDR3 reads CASSPGTAKDSPLHF. As DNA, the CDR3 is TGTGCTAGCAGCCCAGGGACTGCTAAGGATTCACCCCTCCACTTT.

The genes are TRBV6-5 and TRBJ2-7; 7 nucleotides line up with TRBD1. The CDR3 loop spans 15 amino acids. Germline V gives CDR1 MNHEY, CDR2 SVGAGI. J was trimmed by 0 bases and V by 4 bases; bases with no gene match: 6. The CDR3, as DNA: TGTGCCAGCAGTTTAGACAGGGATTACTCCTACGAGCAGTACTTC. Protein sequence: CASSLDRDYSYEQYF.

The CDR3 region is CASSPGIHNSPLHF. The CDR3 DNA sequence: TGCGCCAGCAGTCCCGGGATTCATAATTCACCCCTCCACTTT. The genes are TRBV10-2 and TRBJ1-6; no clear D. CDR3 size: 14 residues. Germline CDR1 and CDR2: WSHSY and SAAADI. Deletions cut 5 bases from V and 5 bases from J, with 10 bases between.

This sequence joins TRBV7-9 and TRBJ1-3; no clear D gene. The V and J ends lost 10 bases and 0 bases respectively, with 13 bases between them. The CDR3 runs to 14 residues. Germline V gene lookup returns CDR1 SEHNR and CDR2 FQNEAQ (reference sequence). CDR3 loop: CAITSESSGNTIYF. CDR3 DNA sequence: TGTGCCATTACAAGCGAGAGCTCTGGAAACACCATATATTTT.

The CDR3 bases are TGTGCCAGCAGCTTGACACCAGTCTCTGGAAACACCATATATTTT. This codes for CASSLTPVSGNTIYF. V gene TRBV11-2 combines with J gene TRBJ1-3; D unresolved. This CDR3 has 15 residues. Trimming took 3 bases from V and 0 from J, leaving 9 bases between them. Germline V gene sequence: CDR1 SGHAT, CDR2 FQNNGV.

The chain has TRBV14 and TRBJ2-5, with D unclear. Germline CDR1 reads SGHDN; CDR2 reads FVKESK. Trimming left V 4 bases short and J 4 bases short, with 10 bases between. The CDR3 contains 13 residues. CDR3 region: CASSRQAAETQYF. In nucleotides, the CDR3 is TGTGCCAGCAGCCGGCAGGCCGCAGAGACCCAGTACTTC.

Only a few counts were recorded for this clone. The rearrangement links TRBV6-5 to TRBJ1-2, with a tentative D call TRBD1 (5 bases). Germline V CDR1 and CDR2: MNHEY, SVGAGI. The germline V and J ends were trimmed by 4 bases and 7 bases, with 19 bases remaining between them. The CDR3 loop spans 15 amino acids. The CDR3 is CASSLGPGRARGYTF. Written as DNA, the CDR3 is TGTGCCAGCAGTTTGGGGCCGGGCAGGGCTCGTGGCTACACCTTC.

V and J are TRBV2 and TRBJ2-5; no firm D call. The CDR3 has 12 residues. CDR1 is SNHLY, CDR2 FYNNEI, per germline. V lost 3 bases and J 4 bases, leaving 6 bases between the germline ends. The CDR3 protein is CASSEARETQYF. The DNA of the CDR3 is TGTGCCAGCAGTGAGGCCCGAGAGACCCAGTACTTC.